The entry below describes one T cell receptor beta chain. These data belong to a study of shared T cell receptors in the human thymus. The CDR3 consists of 16 residues. V was shortened by 1 base and J by 1 base, with 13 bases between the two germline ends. CDR1 and CDR2 from the germline V gene are SGHDN and FVKESK. Here immunoSEQ multiplex PCR was the method, and the copy in TCRdb shows in-frame clones only, minus some. This table has 700,000 to 750,000 clones, approximately 85% appearing once. This sample also belongs to another study, concerning human thymus T cells.

Sample: thymocytes. V usage is TRBV14 and J usage is TRBJ1-1, with D possibly being TRBD1 (5 bases). This TCR was sampled from a girl less than two years old with a congenital heart defect. CDR3 loop: CASSQVWGRKNTEAFF. Here the CDR3 DNA reads TGTGCCAGCAGCCAAGTTTGGGGCAGGAAGAACACTGAAGCTTTCTTT.